The next 2 T cell receptor beta chains were all read from a single sample in a study of blood T cell repertoires in COVID-19. The assay was immunoSEQ multiplex PCR, and TCRdb's table has in-frame clones only and misses some. The sample carries nearly 350,000 clones, less than 90% recorded once. Sample: PBMCs or T cells enriched from blood (not recorded which). The receptor set was obtained from a woman aged 25 to 39 who had recovered from COVID-19.

V gene TRBV25-1 combines with J gene TRBJ2-5, with TRBD2 as a possible D gene (5 bases). Trimming removed 9 bases at V and 1 base at J, with 18 bases between. Germline CDR1 reads MGHDK; CDR2 reads SYGVNS. The CDR3 extends over 15 amino acids. The CDR3 region is CASFPNGEPQETQYF. Here the CDR3 DNA reads TGTGCCAGTTTCCCCAACGGGGAGCCCCAAGAGACCCAGTACTTC.

This rearrangement joins TRBV12-3 or TRBV12-4 to TRBJ1-2; D perhaps matches TRBD1 (6 bases). The CDR3 contains 13 residues. V lost 4 bases to trimming and J lost 4 bases, with 10 bases between them. The CDR3 loop is CASSWGQRYGYTF. The CDR3 region has the DNA TGTGCCAGCAGTTGGGGACAACGCTATGGCTACACCTTC.